The sequence of this T cell receptor beta chain was determined in a study of blood T cell repertoires in COVID-19. Whole-study context: Samples representing acute and convalescent COVID-19 were sourced from the United States, Italy and Spain. Nucleic acid was either cDNA or gDNA, and it came from T cells, B-cell-depleted T cells, or PBMCs.

Assay used: immunoSEQ multiplex PCR; TCRdb lists only in-frame clones, some missing. The sample consists of 260,000 or so clones, roughly 76% of them appearing once. Per the germline V gene, CDR1 is SEHNR and CDR2 is FQNEAQ (reference sequence). The length of the CDR3 is 15 residues. V lost 4 bases and J lost 1; bases outside the gene matches: 4. The specimen was peripheral blood. V usage is TRBV7-9 and J usage is TRBJ1-5; 7 nucleotides align to TRBD1. This TCR was recovered from a woman of 80 years or more with COVID-19, enrolled during active disease. The CDR3 region has the DNA TGTGCCAGCAGCTCTGGGACAGCAAGCAATCAGCCCCAGCATTTT. This translates into CASSSGTASNQPQHF.